This T cell receptor beta chain was recorded in a study of metastatic and nonmetastatic thyroid tumors. Overall study: Repertoires of blood and of tissue (tumor or nodule) from malignant and benign thyroid patients were compared. Whole-study results and caveats: Reports indicated that malignant thyroid tumors showed significantly higher TCR beta diversity than benign nodules did, in blood and tumor.

In the study's own analysis: CDR3 was compared across clinicopathological groups, and the resulting differences were used to build a distant-metastasis classifier for papillary thyroid cancer. TCRdb recomputed clones from the PCR reads via MiXCR. The V and J calls here are based on TCRdb, not the publication. The repertoire holds approximately 21,000 clones, with around 28% as singletons. By its share, this clone is medium-sized. Its target is unknown. The V gene's germline CDR1 is DFQATT and CDR2 SNEGSKA (reference sequence). CDR3 length equals 11 residues. The germline V and J ends were trimmed by 3 bases and 5 bases, with 7 bases remaining between them. Not a single patient had been given any form of treatment at any point before undergoing thyroid surgery.

V is TRBV20-1 and J is TRBJ1-2; tentatively, D is TRBD1 (5 bases). The receptor's source is a female donor with papillary thyroid cancer or a benign thyroid nodule (not recorded which). Some clones in this sample may be carry-over from other donors' samples. What was sequenced was tumor tissue. CDR3 loop: CSASGQYGYTF. The CDR3 DNA sequence: TGCAGTGCTAGCGGACAATATGGCTACACCTTC.